This T cell receptor beta chain stems from a study of T cell responses to AZD1222 COVID-19 vaccine. V lost 10 bases and J 0 bases, leaving 20 bases between the germline ends. This CDR3 is built from 16 residues. Germline V gene lookup returns CDR1 MNHEY and CDR2 SMNVEV (reference sequence). With respect to this clone: Its antigen is undetermined.

Study conclusions and caveats: Among AZD1222 vaccinees, only 5 to 7 were seropositive at baseline. Regions 160-218 and 743-854 dominated among vaccine-associated CD4 TCRs spanning spike.

Some clones are missing from TCRdb's copy, which holds only in-frame ones; the method was immunoSEQ multiplex PCR. The sample contains about 120,000 clones, roughly 90% of which appear only once. The input for sequencing was peripheral blood, taken on day 0 of AZD1222 vaccination. The rearrangement uses TRBV27 and TRBJ2-3; D remains unclear. This TCR came from an adult in good health. CDR3 loop: CATASQKPSSTDTQYF. In nucleotides, the CDR3 is TGTGCCACCGCATCACAGAAACCTTCTAGCACAGATACGCAGTATTTT.